Presented here are 18 T cell receptor beta chains from one specimen sequenced in a study of post-analysis software for immune sequencing data. Antigens for these TCRs are unknown. The study's findings and limits: Four or five TRBV segments (TRBV5-6, TRBV5-1 and TRBV20-1 among them) occurred more frequently in patients than in controls.

Carried by the TCR beta cDNA libraries were unique molecular identifiers. TCRdb re-called the PCR reads with MiXCR, one entry per CDR3 protein. The top ten hold approximately 7.1% of the sample, which has a few hundred thousand distinct CDR3 sequences, about 39% seen once. Sequencing was carried out using blood. The source of these receptors is a girl aged 2-9 years with multiple sclerosis.

This clonotype has just a few counts. The chain combines TRBV7-9 with TRBJ2-1, with 7 bases that match TRBD1. Germline V gene data show CDR1 as SEHNR and CDR2 as FQNEAQ (reference sequence). The CDR3 totals 17 residues. Germline trimming cut 0 bases from V and 2 bases from J; bases unmatched to any gene: 7. CDR3 nucleotide sequence: TGTGCCAGCAGCTTAGCGCGGAACAGGGGACCCTACAATGAGCAGTTCTTC. It specifies CASSLARNRGPYNEQFF. Variable domain in full (rest from reference TRBV7-9 and TRBJ2-1): DTGVSQNPRHKITKRGQNVTFRCDPISEHNRLYWYRQTLGQGPEFLTYFQNEAQLEKSRLLSDRFSAERPKGSFSTLEIQRTEQGDSAMYLCASSLARNRGPYNEQFFGPGTRLTVL.

This clonotype was counted a few times. The chain links TRBV4-3 to TRBJ2-1; D unclear. The CDR3 totals 18 residues. The V gene's germline CDR1 is LGHNA and CDR2 YSLEER. Deletions cut 0 bases from V and 6 bases from J, with 21 bases between. The CDR3 loop reads CASSQERDLSMIPNEQFF. DNA for the CDR3: TGCGCCAGCAGCCAAGAGCGTGACCTGTCCATGATCCCCAATGAGCAGTTCTTC.

For the CDR3, the DNA is TGCAGTGCTAGATTAGTCTCCTACAATGAGCAGTTCTTC. Translation gives CSARLVSYNEQFF. The chain couples TRBV20-1 to TRBJ2-1; the D is unclear. CDR1 and CDR2 from the germline V gene are DFQATT and SNEGSKA (reference sequence). Trimming removed 2 bases from V and 0 bases from J, with 5 bases in between. This CDR3 region has 13 residues.

The genes are TRBV7-9 and TRBJ1-2, with TRBD1 identical over 8 bases. This CDR3 region has 16 residues. Trimming at V came to 5 bases and at J to 1 base, leaving 9 bases not matched to a gene. Per the germline V gene, CDR1 is SEHNR and CDR2 is FQNEAQ (reference sequence). CDR3 coding DNA: TGTGCCAGCAGCGGTACGGACAGGGAAATTAACTATGGCTACACCTTC. Translated, it gives CASSGTDREINYGYTF.

This clonotype was recorded many times. The rearrangement uses TRBV4-1 and TRBJ1-5, with 7 bases matching TRBD1. This CDR3 contains 15 residues. J gave up 0 bases and V 4 bases, and 3 bases lay outside the gene matches. Looked up from germline, CDR1 is MGHRA and CDR2 is YSYEKL. Written as DNA, the CDR3 is TGCGCCAGCAGCCCCGGGACAGCTAGCAATCAGCCCCAGCATTTT. Amino acid sequence: CASSPGTASNQPQHF.

The CDR3 DNA reads TGTGCCAGCACCCGAGGCTCTAGCGAAGAGACCCAGTACTTC. Its protein product is CASTRGSSEETQYF. V gene TRBV25-1 combines with J gene TRBJ2-5; possibly TRBD2 for D (6 bases). CDR3 length equals 14 residues. The germline V gene has CDR1 MGHDK and CDR2 SYGVNS. Between the trimmed V and J ends, which lost 7 bases and 3 bases, there was a span of 15 bases. Full variable domain (outside the CDR3, taken from reference TRBV25-1 and TRBJ2-5): EADIYQTPRYLVIGTGKKITLECSQTMGHDKMYWYQQDPGMELHLIHYSYGVNSTEKGDLSSESTVSRIRTEHFPLTLESARPSHTSQYLCASTRGSSEETQYFGPGTRLLVL.

In its sample, this clonotype was seen a few times. The chain uses TRBV5-6 and TRBJ2-5, with 7 bases aligning to TRBD1. The DNA end is a closer match to TRBJ2-7, so the J assignment may be wrong. The CDR3 has 16 amino acids. The germline CDR1 and CDR2 sequences are SGHDT and YYEEEE. The CDR3 region has the DNA TGTGCCAGCAGCTTCCCCTCCGACCGACAGGGAGACGAGCAGTACTTC. Translated: CASSFPSDRQGDEQYF.

This chain links TRBV12-5 with TRBJ2-1, with D hard to call. CDR1 LGHNT and CDR2 FRNRAP come from the germline V gene. The CDR3 contains 13 residues. V was cut by 6 bases and J by 6 bases, with 12 bases left in between. The CDR3 loop is CASGLGPSNEQFF. For the CDR3, the DNA is TGTGCTAGTGGCCTAGGGCCGAGCAATGAGCAGTTCTTC.

This clonotype was detected ten times or more. The rearrangement joins TRBV12-3 or TRBV12-4 to TRBJ1-6, with D hard to call. Trimming pared 9 bases from V and 8 bases from J, leaving 14 bases between. The length of the CDR3 is 13 residues. In DNA, the CDR3 is TGTGCCAGTACTCAGGTCGGGGATTCACCCCTCCACTTT. Protein sequence: CASTQVGDSPLHF.

A few counts support this clonotype. This chain connects TRBV12-3 or TRBV12-4 to TRBJ1-2; D is possibly TRBD1 (6 bases). This CDR3 contains 13 residues. V was pared by 8 bases and J by 5 bases, with 15 bases between. CDR3 sequence reads: CASHTGLGYGYTF. The CDR3 nucleotides read TGTGCCAGCCATACAGGGCTGGGGTATGGCTACACCTTC.

The chain combines TRBV27 with TRBJ2-5; TRBD1 is a possible D gene (6 bases). CDR1 and CDR2 from the germline V gene are MNHEY and SMNVEV (reference sequence). Trimming removed 1 base at V and 10 bases at J, with 16 bases between. The CDR3 is 14 amino acids. The DNA of the CDR3 is TGTGCCAGCAGTTTATTGAGGGGGATGGGTGACCAGTACTTC. It translates to CASSLLRGMGDQYF.

This rearrangement joins TRBV6-6 to TRBJ2-3; 10 bases fit TRBD2. Germline CDR1 and CDR2: MNHNY and SVGAGI (reference sequence). Trimming cost V 2 bases and J 1 base; bases outside gene matches: 3. This CDR3 contains 16 residues. CDR3 nucleotides: TGTGCCAGCAGTTACCTAGGGACTAGCGGCACAGATACGCAGTATTTT. It encodes CASSYLGTSGTDTQYF.

There are a few counts of this clonotype. The chain is built from TRBV5-5 and TRBJ2-7; tentative D call: TRBD2 (5 bases). Trimming stripped 1 base from V and 5 bases from J, with 16 bases between. This CDR3 spans 15 amino acids. CDR1 is SGHKS and CDR2 is YYEKEE in the germline V gene (reference sequence). The CDR3 here is CASSLLRAERHEQYF. DNA for the CDR3: TGTGCCAGCAGCTTGTTGCGGGCAGAGAGGCACGAGCAGTACTTC.

This clonotype was seen only once. This sequence joins TRBV10-3 and TRBJ2-3; D might be TRBD1 (5 bases). The CDR3 has 15 residues. Germline CDR1 ENHRY, CDR2 SYGVKD. Trimming took off 3 bases at V and 1 base at J, with 11 bases between the two ends. CDR3 residues: CAISDRQTGTDTQYF. CDR3 nucleotide sequence: TGTGCCATCAGTGATCGACAGACTGGCACAGATACGCAGTATTTT.

The chain carries TRBV4-1 and TRBJ2-1, with 7 bases aligning to TRBD1. Trimming removed 1 base from V and 6 bases from J; junction bases left unmatched: 9. The CDR3 is 16 amino acids. The germline gives CDR1 MGHRA, CDR2 YSYEKL. The CDR3 reads CASSQGILGGSNEQFF. Written as DNA, the CDR3 is TGCGCCAGCAGCCAAGGGATCCTAGGGGGCTCCAATGAGCAGTTCTTC.

The chain links TRBV29-1 to TRBJ2-7; D is possibly TRBD1 (5 bases). This CDR3 has 14 amino acids. The V and J ends lost 5 bases and 2 bases respectively, with 16 bases between them. Looked up from germline, CDR1 is SQVTM and CDR2 is ANQGSEA. CDR3 bases: TGCAGCGTTAGTTCCGTCAGGGTGCCCTACGAGCAGTACTTC. Amino acids: CSVSSVRVPYEQYF.

This clonotype was counted only a few times. V gene TRBV6-5 combines with J gene TRBJ2-1; D not certain. Germline V gene sequence: CDR1 MNHEY, CDR2 SVGAGI. V gave up 2 bases and J gave up 7 bases, with 21 bases separating them. This CDR3 region has 17 residues. The CDR3 nucleotides read TGTGCCAGCAGTTACGATAGGAGACGTACAATCCCAAATGAGCAGTTCTTC. This codes for CASSYDRRRTIPNEQFF.

The chain couples TRBV12-3 or TRBV12-4 to TRBJ2-1, with 8 bases that match TRBD1. V shed 4 bases and J 7 bases; nucleotides not matched to a gene: 12. CDR3 length: 16 residues. This chain's CDR3 is CASSSRGSGGSNEQFF. CDR3 sequence (DNA): TGTGCCAGCAGTTCCCGTGGGTCAGGGGGCTCGAATGAGCAGTTCTTC.